The present TCR beta chain was sequenced within a study of T cell responses to AZD1222 COVID-19 vaccine. Broader study findings: Across spike, vaccine-associated CD4 TCRs were found, dominant at 160-218 and 743-854.

The repertoire was sequenced with immunoSEQ multiplex PCR; TCRdb's copy has only in-frame clones and lacks some. The sample lists fewer than 110,000 clones, 90% to 95% seen once, with under 60% in the top ten. From germline, CDR1 is SQVTM and CDR2 ANQGSEA. The CDR3 is made up of 14 amino acids. Losses at the gene ends were 7 bases for V and 0 bases for J; bases not matched to a gene: 4. A note on this clone: Its antigen is as yet unknown.

The source material was peripheral blood, sampled on day 0 of AZD1222 vaccination. This TCR came from an adult in good health. J is TRBJ2-1 and V is TRBV29-1, with 9 bases that match TRBD1. CDR3 residues: CSGKQGASYNEQFF. The CDR3 region has the DNA TGCAGCGGAAAACAGGGGGCCTCCTACAATGAGCAGTTCTTC.